Listed here are 26 T cell receptor beta chains from one sample, sequenced in a study of preoperative IRX-2 immunotherapy in early breast cancer. Sequenced by immunoSEQ multiplex PCR; TCRdb stores in-frame clones only, minus some. The sample carries roughly 30,000 clones, about four fifths recorded once. The treatment: preoperative locoregional IRX-2 cytokine immunotherapy. This material was acquired from a patient treated with IRX-2 immunotherapy. The receptors come from a human donor with breast cancer.

The rearrangement links TRBV6-8 to TRBJ2-3; TRBD2 matches 9 bases. The germline V gene has CDR1 MNHGY and CDR2 SAAAGT. V lost 5 bases, J lost 4 bases, and 7 bases stayed unmatched. CDR3 length: 15 residues. CDR3: CASSHRRGGADTQYF. The CDR3 DNA sequence: TGTGCCAGCAGTCATCGGCGGGGGGGGGCAGATACGCAGTATTTT.

This CDR3 is CASSLDLLGRSSRELFF. The CDR3 DNA sequence: TGTGCCAGCAGCTTAGATCTGCTCGGGAGGAGTTCCAGGGAGCTGTTTTTT. V is TRBV11-3 and J is TRBJ2-2; 7 bases agree with TRBD2. With V trimmed by 0 bases and J by 9 bases, 13 bases remained unmatched. The CDR3 loop spans 17 amino acids. In germline, CDR1 is SGHNT, CDR2 YENEEA.

This clone has a single count. The chain is built from TRBV11-3 and TRBJ1-4; 7 positions agree with TRBD1. Germline loops: CDR1 SGHNT, CDR2 YENEEA. V shed 4 bases, J shed 4 bases, and the junction held 6 bases outside the gene matches. The CDR3 extends over 15 amino acids. Written as DNA, the CDR3 is TGTGCCAGCAGCTCTCCGGGACAGAGTAATGAAAAACTGTTTTTT. It yields the protein CASSSPGQSNEKLFF.

This CDR3 is CASSLDTGGSYNEQFF. DNA of the CDR3: TGTGCCAGCAGCTTGGATACGGGGGGATCCTACAATGAGCAGTTCTTC. V is TRBV7-1 and J is TRBJ2-1; 7 bases map to TRBD2. TRBV7-1 is an ORF; its function is uncertain. V gave up 4 bases and J gave up 1 base; unmatched junction bases: 7. The CDR3 is 16 residues long.

This clone came up a few times. The chain employs TRBV11-3 and TRBJ1-5, with D unresolved. The CDR3 consists of 16 residues. Germline loops: CDR1 SGHNT, CDR2 YENEEA. V lost 1 base and J 0 bases, leaving 10 bases between the germline ends. The CDR3 nucleotides are TGTGCCAGCAGCTTAGGAGGCCAAGTTAGCAATCAGCCCCAGCATTTT. Its protein product is CASSLGGQVSNQPQHF. The variable domain in full, completed from reference TRBV11-3 and TRBJ1-5, reads EAGVVQSPRYKIIEKKQPVAFWCNPISGHNTLYWYLQNLGQGPELLIRYENEEAVDDSQLPKDRFSAERLKGVDSTLKIQPAELGDSAVYLCASSLGGQVSNQPQHFGDGTRLSIL.

The CDR3 DNA sequence: TGTGCCAGCAGTGGGTTCACAGGGTCCTACGAGCAGTACTTC. It codes for CASSGFTGSYEQYF. V is TRBV25-1 and J is TRBJ2-7; a weak D match, TRBD1 (6 bases). V was cut by 4 bases and J by 1 base, with 11 bases left in between. The CDR3 runs to 14 residues. From germline, CDR1 is MGHDK and CDR2 SYGVNS.

The rearrangement uses TRBV19 and TRBJ2-1; the D is unclear. The CDR3 totals 15 residues. The V gene lost 3 bases and the J gene lost 1 base, with 10 bases spanning the gap. Germline loops: CDR1 LNHDA, CDR2 SQIVND (reference sequence). The CDR3 DNA is TGTGCCAGTAGTATTGGGTTGGGATCCTACAATGAGCAGTTCTTC. Translating it yields CASSIGLGSYNEQFF.

The V gene is TRBV5-1, the J gene TRBJ2-3; 15 bases fit TRBD2. The CDR3 is 18 residues long. CDR1 is SGHRS, CDR2 YFSETQ, per germline. V was clipped by 3 bases and J by 3 bases; unmatched bases: 8. CDR3 sequence: CASSSGLAGGLLTDTQYF. CDR3 nucleotide sequence: TGCGCCAGCAGCTCAGGACTAGCGGGAGGGTTGTTGACAGATACGCAGTATTTT. The full variable domain, in which reference TRBV5-1 and TRBJ2-3 provide the parts outside the CDR3, is KAGVTQTPRYLIKTRGQQVTLSCSPISGHRSVSWYQQTPGQGLQFLFEYFSETQRNKGNFPGRFSGRQFSNSRSEMNVSTLELGDSALYLCASSSGLAGGLLTDTQYFGPGTRLTVL.

The chain joins TRBV28 to TRBJ1-5, with no clear D. V lost 3 bases and J lost 8, with 8 bases in between. The CDR3 runs 12 residues. The germline gives CDR1 MDHEN, CDR2 SYDVKM. CDR3 DNA sequence: TGTGCCAGCAGTTTGCAGCAGGAGCCCCAGCATTTT. As protein: CASSLQQEPQHF.

J is TRBJ2-7 and V is TRBV23-1; TRBD1 is a possible D gene (6 bases). TRBV23-1 is annotated as an ORF whose role is uncertain. V shed 6 bases and J shed 3 bases, with 21 bases lying between them. The length of the CDR3 is 16 residues. In nucleotides, the CDR3 is TGCGCCAGCAGCCAAGAATTTCCGGGACAAGTCTACGAGCAGTACTTC. Residues: CASSQEFPGQVYEQYF.

This sequence joins TRBV7-7 and TRBJ1-5; D is unclear. V was cut by 5 bases and J by 0 bases, with 8 bases left in between. Germline CDR1 is SSHAT and CDR2 is FNYEAQ (reference sequence). The CDR3 loop spans 14 amino acids. CDR3 in DNA: TGTGCCAGCAGCCAAAGCCATAGCAATCAGCCCCAGCATTTT. Encoded protein: CASSQSHSNQPQHF.

The chain couples TRBV5-1 to TRBJ2-2; 8 bases fit TRBD1. In germline, CDR1 is SGHRS, CDR2 YFSETQ. The CDR3 has 16 residues. With V trimmed by 0 bases and J by 9 bases, 10 bases remained unmatched. In nucleotides, the CDR3 is TGCGCCAGCAGCTTGGCCGGACAGGGACGAGTGTGGGAGCTGTTTTTT. Translating it yields CASSLAGQGRVWELFF.

The rearrangement uses TRBV7-5 and TRBJ2-1; the D segment call TRBD1 is taken from the table without a DNA check. TRBV7-5 is recorded as a pseudogene. The CDR3 totals 15 residues. In nucleotides, the CDR3 is TGTGCCAGCAGCTTGGACAGGTCGGTCGGCAATGAGCAGTTCTTC. Amino acid sequence: CASSLDRSVGNEQFF.

This clone was recorded once. The gene calls are TRBV29-1 and TRBJ1-4; 7 bases line up with TRBD1. Germline V gives CDR1 SQVTM, CDR2 ANQGSEA. The CDR3 sequence is 14 residues long. Losses at the gene ends were 1 base for V and 3 bases for J; bases not matched to a gene: 2. Written as DNA, the CDR3 is TGCAGCGTTGAAGCTACAGGGGCTAATGAAAAACTGTTTTTT. Its protein is CSVEATGANEKLFF.

V is TRBV6-8 and J is TRBJ1-2; D call uncertain. Germline lookup yields CDR1 MNHGY and CDR2 SAAAGT. V gave up 0 bases and J gave up 7 bases, with 6 bases separating them. CDR3 length equals 12 residues. In DNA, the CDR3 is TGTGCCAGCAGTTACTCGAGTGGTGGCTACACCTTC. This gives the protein CASSYSSGGYTF.

About this clone: An end of the junction does not agree with germline; a read error may underlie this. The chain joins TRBV27 to TRBJ2-1; 8 bases map to TRBD2. The CDR3 spans 15 residues. Germline V gene lookup returns CDR1 MNHEY and CDR2 SMNVEV (reference sequence). This chain's CDR3 is CATSDKQGLGNEQFF. CDR3 DNA sequence: TGTGCCACCAGTGATAAACAGGGACTAGGAAATGAGCAGTTCTTC.

The V call is TRBV7-6, the J call TRBJ1-2; possibly TRBD1 for D (5 bases). Germline V gene sequence: CDR1 SGHVS, CDR2 FNYEAQ. There are 14 residues in the CDR3. V lost 6 bases and J lost 6, with 17 bases in between. The CDR3 loop reads CASRSSRGIDGYTF. CDR3 DNA: TGTGCCAGCAGATCCTCCCGGGGGATCGATGGCTACACCTTC.

This clone was detected once. The chain uses TRBV29-1 and TRBJ2-7; unclear D gene. Per germline, CDR1 SQVTM and CDR2 ANQGSEA. The CDR3 has 12 amino acids. Between the trimmed V and J ends, which lost 4 bases and 2 bases, there was a span of 9 bases. The CDR3 sequence is CSVVRPPYEQYF. DNA for the CDR3: TGCAGCGTTGTCAGGCCTCCCTACGAGCAGTACTTC.

V is TRBV7-8 and J is TRBJ1-1; TRBD1 is a possible D gene (6 bases). The germline CDR1 and CDR2 sequences are SGHVS and FQNEAQ. Trimming pared 6 bases from V and 10 bases from J, leaving 27 bases between. This CDR3 region has 16 residues. CDR3 coding DNA: TGTGCCAGCAGAGTTATAAGGGGAAAGGGGCTAGGGGGAGCTTTCTTT. As protein: CASRVIRGKGLGGAFF. The complete variable domain, with remaining parts taken from reference TRBV7-8 and TRBJ1-1, reads GAGVSQSPRYKVAKRGQDVALRCDPISGHVSLFWYQQALGQGPEFLTYFQNEAQLDKSGLPSDRFFAERPEGSVSTLKIQRTQQEDSAVYLCASRVIRGKGLGGAFFGQGTRLTVV.

V is TRBV15 and J is TRBJ1-3; 7 bases match TRBD1. This CDR3 is built from 15 residues. Germline trimming cut 2 bases from V and 3 bases from J; bases unmatched to any gene: 4. The germline V gene encodes CDR1 LNHNV and CDR2 YYDKDF (reference sequence). In DNA form, the CDR3 reads TGTGCCACCAGCAGAATCGACAGGGATGGAAACACCATATATTTT. Translating it yields CATSRIDRDGNTIYF.

This clone was seen a handful of times. This chain joins TRBV30 and TRBJ1-2, with TRBD1 matching 7 bases. The germline V gene has CDR1 GTSNPN and CDR2 SVGIG (reference sequence). Trimming cost V 4 bases and J 3 bases; bases outside gene matches: 8. CDR3 length: 14 amino acids. CDR3 amino acids: CAWNSGQRYYGYTF. In DNA form, the CDR3 reads TGTGCCTGGAACTCGGGACAGAGGTACTATGGCTACACCTTC.

The V and J genes are TRBV19 and TRBJ1-2; D is ambiguous. Trimming removed 6 bases at V and 6 bases at J, with 11 bases between. The CDR3 is 12 residues long. The germline gives CDR1 LNHDA, CDR2 SQIVND (reference sequence). The CDR3 loop is CASRAGRDGYTF. For the CDR3, the DNA is TGTGCCAGTAGGGCGGGGAGGGATGGCTACACCTTC.

This clone was seen a handful of times. Written as DNA, the CDR3 is TGTGCCAGCTCACCAAGGCCCGGGGTAGCGAGGGTCGAGGGCAATGAGCAGTTCTTC. Its protein is CASSPRPGVARVEGNEQFF. The chain joins TRBV18 to TRBJ2-1, with TRBD2 as a possible D gene (5 bases). Germline CDR1 is KGHSH and CDR2 is LQKENI. The CDR3 has 19 amino acids. V gave up 2 bases and J gave up 6 bases, with 26 bases separating them. The full variable domain, with the rest looked up from reference TRBV18 and TRBJ2-1, is NAGVMQNPRHLVRRRGQEARLRCSPMKGHSHVYWYRQLPEEGLKFMVYLQKENIIDESGMPKERFSAEFPKEGPSILRIQQVVRGDSAAYFCASSPRPGVARVEGNEQFFGPGTRLTVL.

The chain couples TRBV30 to TRBJ1-3; D might be TRBD1 (5 bases). V was trimmed by 6 bases and J by 0 bases, leaving 15 bases between them. CDR3 length: 15 residues. CDR1 and CDR2 from the germline V gene are GTSNPN and SVGIG (reference sequence). The CDR3 spells CACPQGSSSGNTIYF. In DNA, the CDR3 is TGTGCCTGCCCTCAGGGATCGAGCTCTGGAAACACCATATATTTT.

The rearrangement links TRBV11-3 to TRBJ2-2, with no clear D. CDR3 length: 14 amino acids. Trimming took off 1 base at V and 5 bases at J, with 8 bases between the two ends. CDR1 SGHNT and CDR2 YENEEA come from the germline V gene. In nucleotides, the CDR3 is TGTGCCAGCAGCTTAGTTGGTATAACCGGGGAGCTGTTTTTT. This codes for CASSLVGITGELFF.

The gene calls are TRBV5-1 and TRBJ2-1; a weak D match, TRBD2 (7 bases). V lost 4 bases, J lost 5 bases, and 19 bases lay in between. CDR3 length: 16 residues. The germline CDR1 and CDR2 sequences are SGHRS and YFSETQ. The CDR3 region has the DNA TGCGCCAGCAGCCCAACGGGCGGGGGCCCGCACAATGAGCAGTTCTTC. This gives the protein CASSPTGGGPHNEQFF.